These T cell receptor beta chains were read from a single sample in a study of blood T cells in healthy people across ages. TCRdb independently ran MiXCR on the 5' RACE reads; one entry per CDR3 protein. The sample has 920,000 or so distinct CDR3 sequences, 40% to 50% seen once. Sequencing used blood. Every receptor here comes from a woman aged 55-69 years in good health. Each CDR3 is given with its conserved first and last residue. D genes are given only for firm matches. Part of the rows lack a size; the others show once, few, many or a class for expanded clones.

cdr3_nt,cdr3_aa,clone_size,v_call,j_call,d_call
TGTGCCAGCAGTTTATTTGCCTGGGCCCAAGAGACCCAGTACTTC,CASSLFAWAQETQYF,NA,TRBV27,TRBJ2-5,NA
TGTGCCATCAGGACTGCCGTAGGGGGCGATGAGCAGTTCTTC,CAIRTAVGGDEQFF,few,TRBV10-3,TRBJ2-1,TRBD1
TGCGCCAGCAGCCAAGAAGACAGAGGCCACTATGGCTACACCTTC,CASSQEDRGHYGYTF,NA,TRBV4-1,TRBJ1-2,NA
TGTGCCGTGGGGGTAGATAAGAACACTGAAGCTTTCTTT,CAVGVDKNTEAFF,few,TRBV27,TRBJ1-1,NA
TGCAGTGCTAGAAGGGGAGGGATGAGCGAGCAGTACTTC,CSARRGGMSEQYF,few,TRBV20-1,TRBJ2-7,TRBD2
TGTGCCAGCAGTGACGGTCAGGGGGGTGAGCAGTTCTTC,CASSDGQGGEQFF,NA,TRBV6-5,TRBJ2-1,NA
TGTGCCAGCAGCTTCGGGGTAGGAGATACGCAGTATTTT,CASSFGVGDTQYF,NA,TRBV11-2,TRBJ2-3,NA
TGTGCCAGCAGTCCGACCAGGGGGTCGCCCTCCTACGAGCAGTACTTC,CASSPTRGSPSYEQYF,NA,TRBV28,TRBJ2-7,TRBD1
TGCGCCAGCAGCTTTTTAGCGGGAGTTTCCGGGTCCTACGAGCAGTACTTC,CASSFLAGVSGSYEQYF,NA,TRBV5-1,TRBJ2-7,TRBD2
TGTGCCAGCAGCCCCGGGAGTGTAGCTCCCTCCTACGAGCAGTACTTC,CASSPGSVAPSYEQYF,NA,TRBV5-6,TRBJ2-7,NA
TGCAGCATTGAAGGAATGGCTAGCGGGAGCTACAATGAGCAGTTCTTC,CSIEGMASGSYNEQFF,NA,TRBV29-1,TRBJ2-1,TRBD2
TGTGCCAGCAGCAAGGTCGTGGACAGGTCCACCACAGATACGCAGTATTTT,CASSKVVDRSTTDTQYF,few,TRBV14,TRBJ2-3,TRBD1
TGCAGCGTTGAAAAGACTAGCGGTCTGAACAATGAGCAGTTCTTC,CSVEKTSGLNNEQFF,many,TRBV29-1,TRBJ2-1,TRBD2
TGTGCCAGCAGCCAAGAGGCGGGCTCCTACGAGCAGTACTTC,CASSQEAGSYEQYF,many,TRBV3-1,TRBJ2-7,NA
TGTGCCAGCAGCGCACCGGGACTAGCGCTCTCTGAGCAGTTCTTC,CASSAPGLALSEQFF,NA,TRBV9,TRBJ2-1,TRBD2
TGTGCCAGCAGTGAATTTAGCGGGAGGGCCGGTAACATTCAGTACTTC,CASSEFSGRAGNIQYF,few,TRBV6-1,TRBJ2-4,TRBD2
TGTGCCAGCAACCCAGGGGCGGGACAGGACGTGAGCTCCTACAATGAGCAGTTCTTC,CASNPGAGQDVSSYNEQFF,once,TRBV12-3/TRBV12-4,TRBJ2-1,TRBD1
TGTGCCAGCAGCCCCACCGGGACAGACTACGAGCAGTACTTC,CASSPTGTDYEQYF,many,TRBV7-6,TRBJ2-7,TRBD1
TGTGCCAGCAGCAAAGTTATGTTTGGAGGACAGCTCTACTCCGACGAGCAGTACTTC,CASSKVMFGGQLYSDEQYF,NA,TRBV21-1,TRBJ2-7,NA
TGCGCCAGCAGCATCGGACAGGGGACGGACACTGAAGCTTTCTTT,CASSIGQGTDTEAFF,NA,TRBV4-1,TRBJ1-1,TRBD1
TGTGCCACCAGCCTCCGACCCATCAATGAGCAGTTCTTC,CATSLRPINEQFF,NA,TRBV15,TRBJ2-1,NA
TGTGCCAGCAGCGGAAACTCACAGACTAGCACCAATGAGCAGTTCTTC,CASSGNSQTSTNEQFF,NA,TRBV7-6,TRBJ2-1,TRBD2
TGTGCCAGCAGTTTAGTCAGGACGGTCCACTACGAGCAGTACTTC,CASSLVRTVHYEQYF,NA,TRBV27,TRBJ2-7,NA
TGCAGCGTTGCCGGGACGGTAACCGGGGAGCTGTTTTTT,CSVAGTVTGELFF,NA,TRBV29-1,TRBJ2-2,NA
TGTGCCAGCAGCCAGAAAAGAAGATCGGGACTAGCGGATTCATCCTACGAGCAGTACTTC,CASSQKRRSGLADSSYEQYF,few,TRBV4-2,TRBJ2-7,TRBD2
TGCAGTGCTAGAGGGGGACTAGCGAGTGCAGATACGCAGTATTTT,CSARGGLASADTQYF,NA,TRBV20-1,TRBJ2-3,TRBD2
TGTGCCAGCAGCACGGGACTAGCGAGCAATGAGCAGTTCTTC,CASSTGLASNEQFF,few,TRBV5-5,TRBJ2-1,TRBD2